The 8 T cell receptor beta chains presented below share a single source sample, sequenced in a study of sequential checkpoint blockade in melanoma. Using immunoSEQ multiplex PCR, the repertoire was profiled, and TCRdb retains in-frame clones only, with some absent. Of fewer than 8,000 clones detected, roughly a quarter appear once; the ten largest clones hold almost 6%. Treatment meaning: randomized to nivolumab then ipilimumab (arm A) or the reverse (arm B). The sample in question was tumor tissue (inferred from file names), obtained from a patient given nivolumab and ipilimumab in sequence. Receptors were obtained from a human donor with melanoma.

This clone has only a few counts. The chain employs TRBV28 and TRBJ2-3, with unresolved D. There are 12 residues in the CDR3. V lost 6 bases, J lost 11 bases, and 15 bases lay in between. Per the germline V gene, CDR1 is MDHEN and CDR2 is SYDVKM. CDR3 DNA sequence: TGTGCCAGCAGCTTTGGCATTGGCCTGCAGTATTTT. Translating it yields CASSFGIGLQYF.

This clone was picked up a small number of times. This rearrangement joins TRBV15 to TRBJ2-3, with TRBD1 identical over 10 bases. The CDR3 has 15 amino acids. V trimming: 3 bases; J trimming: 5 bases; junction bases outside the gene matches: 5. Per the germline V gene, CDR1 is LNHNV and CDR2 is YYDKDF (reference sequence). In nucleotides, the CDR3 is TGTGCCACCAGCAGGCGGGACAGGGGTCTAGATACGCAGTATTTT. This sequence encodes CATSRRDRGLDTQYF.

The V gene is TRBV9, the J gene TRBJ2-2; 7 nucleotides align to TRBD2. This CDR3 spans 14 amino acids. Germline V gene lookup returns CDR1 SGDLS and CDR2 YYNGEE. V lost 0 bases, J lost 10 bases, and 6 bases stayed unmatched. In DNA, the CDR3 is TGTGCCAGCAGCGTAGGAGTGACTAGCCAGGAGCTGTTTTTT. It specifies CASSVGVTSQELFF.

This clone has a handful of counts. The junction and the germline gene differ at one end; a read error may be behind it. The chain recombines TRBV6-8 with TRBJ2-3; D unresolved. CDR1 is MNHGY and CDR2 is SAAAGT in the germline V gene. The CDR3 extends over 14 amino acids. CDR3 in amino acids: CAISVASSTDTQYF. The CDR3 DNA is TGTGCCATCAGTGTTGCTAGTAGCACAGATACGCAGTATTTT.

The gene calls are TRBV19 and TRBJ1-5, with 11 bases fitting TRBD1. This CDR3 comprises 17 residues. V trimming: 4 bases; J trimming: 4 bases; junction bases outside the gene matches: 9. In germline, CDR1 is LNHDA, CDR2 SQIVND (reference sequence). The CDR3 here is CASSTQDRGLGNQPQHF. DNA of the CDR3: TGTGCCAGTAGTACCCAGGACAGGGGGCTTGGTAATCAGCCCCAGCATTTT.

This chain links TRBV12-5 with TRBJ2-5, with TRBD1 as a possible D gene (5 bases). CDR3 length equals 11 residues. Trimming took 6 bases from V and 3 from J, leaving 5 bases between them. Per germline, CDR1 LGHNT and CDR2 FRNRAP. DNA of the CDR3: TGTGCTAGTGGGACAGAAGAGACCCAGTACTTC. Its translation is CASGTEETQYF.

The chain is built from TRBV10-2 and TRBJ2-5; D gene uncertain. CDR3 length: 12 residues. V lost 6 bases and J lost 2, with 7 bases in between. Germline V CDR1 and CDR2: WSHSY, SAAADI. The CDR3 nucleotides read TGCGCCAGCAGCAAAGTTCAAGAGACCCAGTACTTC. Residues: CASSKVQETQYF.

The V call is TRBV11-3, the J call TRBJ2-1; 9 bases agree with TRBD2. There are 17 residues in the CDR3. CDR1 and CDR2 from the germline V gene are SGHNT and YENEEA. V was pared by 3 bases and J by 5 bases, with 11 bases of the junction left unmatched. The CDR3 here is CASSLDGGGGRHNEQFF. The CDR3 bases are TGTGCCAGCAGCTTGGATGGCGGGGGGGGACGCCACAATGAGCAGTTCTTC.